The rows below give T cell receptor beta chains drawn from one sample of a study of regulatory T cells in long-lasting Graves disease. TCRdb itself ran the multiplex PCR reads through MiXCR, one entry per CDR3 protein. The sample contains 530,000 or so distinct CDR3 sequences, about 13% of which appear only once. Another study also made use of these data, one on T cells in Graves' hyperthyroidism and ophthalmopathy.

This material consisted of peripheral blood mononuclear cells (PBMCs), taken at new diagnosis, from a patient treated with antithyroid drugs. The receptors here all came from a man aged 30 to 45 with Graves disease. Both conserved end residues are part of each CDR3. D genes are given only for firm matches. Some rows have no size entry. The others give once, few or many, or a class for an expanded clone.

D gene,clone size,V gene,J gene,CDR3 protein,CDR3 DNA
.,.,TRBV18,TRBJ2-5,CASSPDPGVMETQYF,TGTGCCAGCTCACCAGACCCAGGGGTGATGGAGACCCAGTACTTC
.,.,TRBV20-1,TRBJ1-4,CSARSGGTNEKLFF,TGCAGTGCTAGAAGCGGGGGGACTAATGAAAAACTGTTTTTT
.,many,TRBV9,TRBJ2-7,CASSSDSASYEQYF,TGTGCCAGCAGCTCGGACAGTGCATCCTACGAGCAGTACTTC
.,many,TRBV12-3/TRBV12-4,TRBJ2-5,CASSSSILGGGPETQYF,TGTGCCAGCAGTTCCTCTATCTTGGGCGGAGGGCCGGAGACCCAGTACTTC
.,few,TRBV24-1,TRBJ2-2,CATSDGGLNTGELFF,TGTGCCACCAGTGATGGGGGACTGAACACCGGGGAGCTGTTTTTT
.,few,TRBV5-1,TRBJ2-5,CASRTGPKETQYF,TGCGCCAGCAGAACAGGACCAAAAGAGACCCAGTACTTC
TRBD2,many,TRBV3-1,TRBJ2-3,CASSPPGLASSTDTQYF,TGTGCCAGCAGCCCCCCGGGACTAGCCTCTAGCACAGATACGCAGTATTTT
.,many,TRBV12-3/TRBV12-4,TRBJ1-2,CASTNTMWAHGYTF,TGTGCCAGCACCAACACCATGTGGGCCCATGGCTACACCTTC
.,many,TRBV15,TRBJ2-1,CATSRSGYNEQFF,TGTGCCACCAGCAGAAGCGGATACAATGAGCAGTTCTTC
.,many,TRBV11-2,TRBJ2-1,CASRIGTREQFF,TGTGCCAGCAGAATTGGCACCCGGGAGCAGTTCTTC
TRBD1,many,TRBV7-9,TRBJ1-2,CASSLDGRQGRGYTF,TGTGCCAGCAGCTTAGACGGTAGACAGGGACGAGGCTACACCTTC
.,many,TRBV6-5,TRBJ2-5,CASSFGTAQGETQYF,TGTGCCAGCAGTTTCGGGACCGCCCAAGGAGAGACCCAGTACTTC
TRBD1,many,TRBV29-1,TRBJ2-3,CSVEDRVTDTQYF,TGCAGCGTTGAGGACAGGGTCACAGATACGCAGTATTTT
.,few,TRBV18,TRBJ1-3,CASSPSPSGNTIYF,TGTGCCAGCTCACCCAGTCCCTCTGGAAACACCATATATTTT
.,many,TRBV28,TRBJ2-2,CASSIQNTGELFF,TGTGCCAGCAGTATCCAGAACACCGGGGAGCTGTTTTTT
TRBD2,many,TRBV11-2,TRBJ2-7,CASSSGTSASEQYF,TGTGCCAGCAGCTCCGGGACTAGCGCGAGCGAGCAGTACTTC
.,.,TRBV7-9,TRBJ1-2,CASSLDVQTAGYTF,TGTGCCAGCAGCTTAGATGTGCAGACGGCGGGCTACACCTTC
TRBD2,few,TRBV2,TRBJ2-7,CASSTGTSHYEQYF,TGTGCCAGCAGCACCGGGACTAGCCACTACGAGCAGTACTTC
.,once,TRBV6-1,TRBJ2-7,CASRGIHEQYF,TGTGCCAGCAGAGGAATACACGAGCAGTACTTC
.,.,TRBV12-3/TRBV12-4,TRBJ2-7,CASSLGALNEQYF,TGTGCCAGCAGTTTAGGGGCGCTCAACGAGCAGTACTTC
TRBD1,many,TRBV24-1,TRBJ1-4,CATSGSQGAGEKLFF,TGTGCCACCAGTGGCTCTCAGGGGGCAGGAGAAAAACTGTTTTTT
.,once,TRBV6-5,TRBJ2-7,CASSYGRAANEQYF,TGTGCCAGCAGTTACGGACGGGCGGCGAACGAGCAGTACTTC
TRBD2,many,TRBV29-1,TRBJ2-1,CSVEVGAGGSNEQFF,TGCAGCGTTGAAGTGGGTGCGGGAGGGTCCAATGAGCAGTTCTTC
TRBD2,.,TRBV19,TRBJ2-7,CASSIVWTSGRFYEQYF,TGTGCCAGTAGTATAGTCTGGACTAGCGGGAGATTCTACGAGCAGTACTTC
TRBD2,few,TRBV19,TRBJ2-3,CASSLGLAGATDTQYF,TGTGCCAGTAGTCTAGGACTAGCGGGAGCAACAGATACGCAGTATTTT
.,many,TRBV7-2,TRBJ1-1,CASGIVTEAFF,TGTGCCAGCGGGATAGTCACTGAAGCTTTCTTT
TRBD2,many,TRBV20-1,TRBJ2-1,CSAASSSGSAWNEQFF,TGCAGTGCCGCCTCTTCTAGCGGGAGCGCTTGGAATGAGCAGTTCTTC
TRBD1,.,TRBV18,TRBJ2-7,CASSQGQGNSYEQYF,TGTGCCAGCTCACAGGGACAGGGGAATTCCTACGAGCAGTACTTC
.,few,TRBV5-1,TRBJ1-2,CASSLGDIYYGYTF,TGCGCCAGCAGCTTGGGGGACATATATTATGGCTACACCTTC
TRBD1,few,TRBV30,TRBJ1-5,CAWSLQGDVQPQHF,TGTGCCTGGAGTTTACAGGGGGATGTCCAGCCCCAGCATTTT
.,many,TRBV10-3,TRBJ1-1,CAAGPTNTEAFF,TGTGCCGCGGGACCTACGAACACTGAAGCTTTCTTT
.,many,TRBV27,TRBJ1-5,CASSHKRTGMGDNQPQHF,TGTGCCAGCAGCCACAAACGTACAGGGATGGGAGACAATCAGCCCCAGCATTTT
.,many,TRBV6-2/TRBV6-3,TRBJ2-1,CASSYDPRAHEQFF,TGTGCCAGCAGTTACGACCCTCGGGCCCATGAGCAGTTCTTC
.,many,TRBV2,TRBJ2-5,CASSFGTLQETQYF,TGTGCCAGCAGCTTCGGGACACTTCAAGAGACCCAGTACTTC
.,.,TRBV19,TRBJ1-5,CASSILREYSNQPQHF,TGTGCCAGTAGTATTTTGCGGGAGTATAGCAATCAGCCCCAGCATTTT
TRBD2,many,TRBV6-9,TRBJ2-3,CASSYPFEREGRDTQYF,TGTGCCAGCAGTTACCCCTTCGAACGGGAGGGCCGGGATACGCAGTATTTT
.,many,TRBV27,TRBJ2-1,CASSLDPRGWEQFF,TGTGCCAGCAGTTTAGACCCACGTGGTTGGGAGCAGTTCTTC
TRBD2,.,TRBV11-2,TRBJ2-1,CASSSTDPGLAGAASYNEQFF,TGTGCCAGCAGCTCAACCGATCCGGGACTAGCGGGAGCGGCGTCCTACAATGAGCAGTTCTTC
.,few,TRBV6-5,TRBJ1-1,CASSYLSGRAAFF,TGTGCCAGCAGTTACTTAAGCGGAAGAGCGGCTTTCTTT
.,.,TRBV10-2,TRBJ1-2,CASGTFYGYTF,TGCGCCAGCGGGACATTCTATGGCTACACCTTC
.,.,TRBV27,TRBJ2-6,CASSLLGANVLTF,TGTGCCAGCAGTTTACTTGGGGCCAACGTCCTGACTTTC
TRBD1,.,TRBV12-3/TRBV12-4,TRBJ1-5,CASSVLGGQPQHF,TGTGCCAGCAGCGTTTTAGGGGGCCAGCCCCAGCATTTT
TRBD1,many,TRBV29-1,TRBJ2-3,CSVTRGRATDTQYF,TGCAGCGTTACCAGGGGGCGCGCGACAGATACGCAGTATTTT
TRBD1,.,TRBV5-1,TRBJ1-5,CASSLDTGANQPQHF,TGCGCCAGCAGCTTGGATACAGGGGCCAATCAGCCCCAGCATTTT
TRBD2,many,TRBV2,TRBJ2-5,CASSEEGTSTQTQYF,TGTGCCAGCAGCGAAGAAGGGACTAGCACCCAGACCCAGTACTTC
.,many,TRBV10-2,TRBJ2-1,CASSEVLRDQNNEQFF,TGCGCCAGCAGTGAGGTTTTGCGGGACCAAAACAATGAGCAGTTCTTC
TRBD1,many,TRBV5-1,TRBJ2-7,CASTWGDRDVYEQYF,TGCGCCAGCACCTGGGGGGACAGGGATGTCTACGAGCAGTACTTC
.,many,TRBV18,TRBJ1-1,CASSSSSENAFF,TGTGCCAGCTCAAGCAGTAGCGAAAATGCTTTCTTT